The clone carrying this T cell receptor beta chain was picked up a small number of times. Trimming stripped 5 bases from V and 3 bases from J, with 10 bases between. Germline assignment: CDR1 DFQATT and CDR2 SNEGSKA (reference sequence). The CDR3 has 12 residues. An absence of ophthalmopathy progression within 18 months meant stable Graves' hyperthyroidism. The data stem from a study of T cells in Graves' hyperthyroidism and ophthalmopathy. Amplified TCR beta CDR3 regions derived from RNA transcripts. Carried out on the TCR CDR3, a first-round RT-PCR used the HTBI primer set. TCRdb independently ran MiXCR on the multiplex PCR reads; one entry per CDR3 protein. The table lists hundreds of thousands of distinct CDR3 sequences, 14% of them singletons.

Sequencing was done on a sample of blood. The clonotype originates from a woman between 18 and 30 years old with Graves' hyperthyroidism. The chain employs TRBV20-1 and TRBJ2-5; D gene uncertain. CDR3 DNA sequence: TGCAGTGCTGAAGGGTCCGAAGAGACCCAGTACTTC. Translation: CSAEGSEETQYF.